Listed below are T cell receptor beta chains from one sample, sequenced in a study of early T cells in non-severe SARS-CoV-2 infection. TCRdb reanalysed the 5' RACE reads using MiXCR and keeps one entry per CDR3 protein. The sample holds over 25,000 distinct CDR3 sequences, 8.5% to 10% seen once. The sequenced sample consisted of whole blood. The source is an adult who was a healthcare worker with PCR-confirmed SARS-CoV-2 infection or an uninfected control (not recorded which). Both conserved end residues are part of each CDR3. D genes are given only for firm matches. The size of a clone is reported for some rows only, either as once, few or many, or as a class for expanded clones.

DNA: TGTGCCAGCAGTCCCCTGGACAGGAACACTGAAGCTTTCTTT
CDR3: CASSPLDRNTEAFF
V: TRBV6-5
J: TRBJ1-1
D: -
size: many

DNA: TGTGCCAGCAGCCAAGGGCGATCGGTGGGCACAGATACGCAGTATTTT
CDR3: CASSQGRSVGTDTQYF
V: TRBV3-1
J: TRBJ2-3
D: -
size: -

DNA: TGCAGTGCCGCCACTGGGGCGGGGGGGCCTGGAGATACGCAGTATTTT
CDR3: CSAATGAGGPGDTQYF
V: TRBV20-1
J: TRBJ2-3
D: TRBD2
size: -

DNA: TGTGCCAGTAGTACTTCCTCTAGGGTCGGACAGCCCCAGCATTTT
CDR3: CASSTSSRVGQPQHF
V: TRBV19
J: TRBJ1-5
D: -
size: -

DNA: TGTGCCAGCAGCCTAGACGGGACAGTAAATCAGCCCCAGCATTTT
CDR3: CASSLDGTVNQPQHF
V: TRBV3-1
J: TRBJ1-5
D: TRBD1
size: medium-sized

DNA: TGTGCCACCAGTGATCCCAGGGACTATGGCTACACCTTC
CDR3: CATSDPRDYGYTF
V: TRBV24-1
J: TRBJ1-2
D: -
size: few

DNA: TGTGCCAGTAGCCACGCCGGATTGATCGAGCAGTACTTC
CDR3: CASSHAGLIEQYF
V: TRBV19
J: TRBJ2-7
D: -
size: few

DNA: TGCAGTGCTACGGGAGTGGCGTCCTCAGAGACCCAGTACTTC
CDR3: CSATGVASSETQYF
V: TRBV20-1
J: TRBJ2-5
D: -
size: many

DNA: TGTGCCAGCAGCTTGTTTGGACGGGGGGCAGGCGGGGAGCTGTTTTTT
CDR3: CASSLFGRGAGGELFF
V: TRBV5-5
J: TRBJ2-2
D: -
size: many

DNA: TGCGCCAGCAGGGGCCGGGACATGACTGAAGCTTTCTTT
CDR3: CASRGRDMTEAFF
V: TRBV10-1
J: TRBJ1-1
D: -
size: medium-sized

DNA: TGTGCCAGCAGCGTACGCCTCCAGACCGGGGAGCTGTTTTTT
CDR3: CASSVRLQTGELFF
V: TRBV7-9
J: TRBJ2-2
D: -
size: medium-sized

DNA: TGTGCCAGCAGCTTACGGTGGAATGAAGCTTTCTTT
CDR3: CASSLRWNEAFF
V: TRBV7-2
J: TRBJ1-1
D: -
size: many

DNA: TGTGCCAGCAGTCCCGGGACAGGGGGCTATGGCTACACCTTC
CDR3: CASSPGTGGYGYTF
V: TRBV11-2
J: TRBJ1-2
D: TRBD1
size: many

DNA: TGTGCCAGCAGCCCCTCCGGGACGGGGTATGGCTACACCTTC
CDR3: CASSPSGTGYGYTF
V: TRBV5-4
J: TRBJ1-2
D: -
size: once

DNA: TGTGCCAGTAGGCAAGCGGGGGAGAACACCGGGGAGCTGTTTTTT
CDR3: CASRQAGENTGELFF
V: TRBV19
J: TRBJ2-2
D: TRBD2
size: many

DNA: TGTGCCAGTAGTATAAGTAGCGGGGGTCAAGAGACCCAGTACTTC
CDR3: CASSISSGGQETQYF
V: TRBV19
J: TRBJ2-5
D: TRBD2
size: few

DNA: TGTGCCAGCACTAGCACTAGCACAGATACGCAGTATTTT
CDR3: CASTSTSTDTQYF
V: TRBV12-3/TRBV12-4
J: TRBJ2-3
D: -
size: -

DNA: TGCAGCGTTGATGCAGGAAGAGAGACCCAGTACTTC
CDR3: CSVDAGRETQYF
V: TRBV29-1
J: TRBJ2-5
D: -
size: many

DNA: TGCGCCAGCAGTGAGTCGAATTCAATTACAGGGAACACTGAAGCTTTCTTT
CDR3: CASSESNSITGNTEAFF
V: TRBV10-2
J: TRBJ1-1
D: -
size: few

DNA: TGTGCCAGCAGCTTACGCGGAGAGTATGGCTACACCTTC
CDR3: CASSLRGEYGYTF
V: TRBV7-2
J: TRBJ1-2
D: -
size: -

DNA: TGTGCCAGCAGCAGGACAGCGAACACTGAAGCTTTCTTT
CDR3: CASSRTANTEAFF
V: TRBV7-9
J: TRBJ1-1
D: -
size: many

DNA: TGTGCCAGCAGCTTAGGGACAGCCATAGATACGCAGTATTTT
CDR3: CASSLGTAIDTQYF
V: TRBV7-2
J: TRBJ2-3
D: -
size: medium-sized

DNA: TGTGCCATCAGTGGGGACAGGAGCTCCTACGAGCAGTACTTC
CDR3: CAISGDRSSYEQYF
V: TRBV10-3
J: TRBJ2-7
D: TRBD1
size: -

DNA: TGTGCCAGCAGCTCTCGCTCCCTTGCCACAGATACGCAGTATTTT
CDR3: CASSSRSLATDTQYF
V: TRBV7-6
J: TRBJ2-3
D: -
size: many